The entry that follows covers one T cell receptor (beta chain) sequence. There is no known antigen for this receptor. Per-base qualities were not stored, and no clone one base away is much larger. A single peripheral blood draw of approximately 100 mL on average was collected from each donor into heparinised tubes. A BD FACSAria II was used to sort naive, central memory, regulatory and stem cell-like memory CD4+ T cells with a panel that included CD45RO, CCR7, CD25, CD127, CD95 and CD27. Purity was above 95% for every sorted population. PBMCs were isolated immediately by Lymphoprep density gradient centrifugation and stained directly without culture. Samples were stained and sorted in pairs, with one healthy donor and one patient per experiment, so that batch effects were minimized. The entire isolated RNA was reverse transcribed using the High Capacity cDNA Reverse Transcription Kit, and thus expressed TCRB transcripts were sequenced. Deep immunoSEQ sequencing was applied to naive, central memory and regulatory T cell samples, giving an average of roughly 3.3 million total reads per sample. Sorted cells were lysed in RLT buffer, and RNA was extracted using DNase-treated RNeasy Micro or Mini kits according to cell number. Each cell subset was processed separately to prevent cross-contamination, with patient and healthy donor samples processed together. The immunoSEQ multiplex PCR was used to amplify TCRB sequences from cDNA, generating 87-bp fragments that spanned the CDR3 region. Sequencing of the amplicons was done on the Illumina HiSeq platform. As for how the authors treated the data: Synthetic template baselines were used to correct PCR bias computationally, reads within Hamming distance 2 were collapsed together, and singletons that could not be merged were discarded. Reads were aligned to IMGT to assign V, D and J genes, CDR3 length, and insertions or deletions at six rearrangement sites. Within each subset, clonotype counts were normalized to sorted cell number, and only after that were true diversity and Gini coefficients computed with the tcR R package. Repertoire sharing was quantified using the overlap coefficient calculated on TCRB nucleotide sequences. Out-of-frame TCRB sequences from naive cells were analyzed as a proxy for the pre-selection repertoire. Here the immuneACCESS table is served through TCRdb, limited to in-frame sequences with V and J called. Missing clones are a known gap in these copies; in checked studies unresolved V genes cover under half, and the rest lacks a known reason. Clonal size and the V and J genes are those of that table, whereas D and trimming came from the DNA. Counted in this sample were about 270,000 clones; approximately 15% of them appeared once. The ten largest clones take up roughly 0.018% of the sample.

These data originate in a study of beta chain features in type 1 diabetes (dated by TCRdb to between 2017 and 2018). For the study in its entirety: Patients and healthy donors did not differ in mean age, gender distribution, total cell number or subset yield. A total of 107,917,701 sorted cells were examined across all samples, and a strong correlation was observed between cell number per subset and RNA yield. In the study, recently diagnosed type 1 diabetes patients and matched healthy donors were compared on the TCRB repertoires of their sorted circulating CD4+ T cell subsets. Regulatory and stem cell-like memory subsets were isolated from only 8 patients and roughly 8 healthy donors, whereas naive and central memory subsets came from all 28 donors.

For this chain, trimming is 0 bases at the V end and 9 bases at the J end, and the number of junction bases without a gene match is 12. The germline V gene encodes CDR1 LGHNA and CDR2 YSLEER. Spanning cysteine to phenylalanine, the CDR3 consists of 17 amino acids. Only the CDR3 portion is preserved as DNA: 51 bases, with reading frame beginning at the first base. What the authors observed across the whole study: Type 1 diabetes patients showed a moderate but significant shortening of TCRB CDR3 length in all four CD4+ subsets. Because cDNA was sequenced instead of genomic DNA, activated cells with high expression could be over-represented, although the groups did not differ in activation or CD3 levels. Patients with type 1 diabetes made fewer insertions and deleted more nucleotides at VDJ recombination sites, implying thymic rearrangement abnormalities. PCR might favor shorter templates, but patient and control samples were amplified and corrected together, so any skew would affect both groups equally. Because small numbers of individuals were included in the HLA sub-analyses, any influence of HLA type on TCRB rearrangement was left unresolved. The naive, central memory and regulatory TCRB repertoires appeared to resemble one another more closely among patients than among healthy donors.

This TCR came from a man aged 30 to 45 with type 1 diabetes. Recombination linked TRBV4-3 to TRBJ2-4; 9 central bases correspond to TRBD2. Input material: naive CD4+ T cells from blood. The sample's cell subset or site label is to be understood as: true naive CD4+ T cells. The nucleotides are TGCGCCAGCAGCCAAGAGAAGACTAGCGGAGGAGAGGGCATTCAGTACTTC. It specifies CASSQEKTSGGEGIQYF.